A selection of T cell receptor beta chains follows, all from one sample in a study of cytomegalovirus exposure and HLA in healthy donors. Using immunoSEQ multiplex PCR, the repertoire was profiled, and TCRdb retains in-frame clones only, with some absent. The table lists roughly 75,000 clones. Specimen: PBMCs. These receptors were obtained from a man aged 40-55 years in good health and CMV-seronegative. Each CDR3 is given with its conserved first and last residue. Fields, in order: D gene, V gene, J gene, CDR3 protein, CDR3 DNA. The D gene is left open where the match is weak.

-	TRBV6-5	TRBJ2-5	CASSYSGREEETQYF	TGTGCCAGCAGTTACTCGGGCAGGGAAGAAGAGACCCAGTACTTC
-	TRBV5-6	TRBJ1-1	CASTPKGDKFQANTEAFF	TGTGCCAGCACCCCGAAGGGGGACAAATTTCAGGCGAACACTGAAGCTTTCTTT
-	TRBV29-1	TRBJ1-2	CSVWTYFNYGYTF	TGCAGCGTGTGGACATATTTTAACTATGGCTACACCTTC
-	TRBV5-1	TRBJ1-1	CASSQTAGSSEAFF	TGCGCCAGCAGCCAGACGGCGGGTAGTTCTGAAGCTTTCTTT
-	TRBV14	TRBJ2-5	CASSRRGWETQYF	TGTGCCAGCAGCCGACGGGGGTGGGAGACCCAGTACTTC
TRBD1	TRBV6-6	TRBJ2-7	CASSLQDRGPPYEQYF	TGTGCCAGCAGTCTCCAGGACAGGGGTCCTCCCTACGAGCAGTACTTC
TRBD1	TRBV9	TRBJ1-2	CASSGGDRGDYGYTF	TGTGCCAGCAGCGGGGGTGACAGGGGCGACTATGGCTACACCTTC
-	TRBV9	TRBJ1-2	CASSVITGKSYTF	TGTGCCAGCAGCGTAATAACAGGGAAAAGCTACACCTTC
-	TRBV19	TRBJ2-3	CASSISGSGDTQYF	TGTGCCAGTAGTATTAGTGGCTCGGGGGATACGCAGTATTTT
-	TRBV5-1	TRBJ2-1	CASSLLARSDEQFF	TGCGCCAGCAGCTTGCTAGCGAGGAGCGATGAGCAGTTCTTC
-	TRBV6-1	TRBJ1-1	CASSFQTPRAEAFF	TGTGCCAGCAGTTTTCAGACGCCTAGAGCTGAAGCTTTCTTT
-	TRBV19	TRBJ1-5	CASSPGATQPQHF	TGTGCCAGTAGTCCGGGAGCAACCCAGCCCCAGCATTTT
-	TRBV11-3	TRBJ2-5	CASSRDFQETQYF	TGTGCCAGCAGCCGGGACTTCCAAGAGACCCAGTACTTC
TRBD1	TRBV7-2	TRBJ1-5	CASSPWDRGGNQPQHF	TGTGCCAGCAGCCCCTGGGACAGGGGAGGTAATCAGCCCCAGCATTTT
TRBD2	TRBV6-6	TRBJ2-7	CASSPRGSGGYEQYF	TGTGCCAGCAGTCCGCGGGGGAGCGGGGGCTACGAGCAGTACTTC
-	TRBV2	TRBJ1-5	CASSGQGTGNQPQHF	TGTGCCAGCAGCGGTCAGGGGACGGGCAATCAGCCCCAGCATTTT
-	TRBV6-6	TRBJ2-2	CASSTGENTGELFF	TGTGCCAGCAGCACGGGGGAAAACACCGGGGAGCTGTTTTTT
-	TRBV5-6	TRBJ2-6	CASRRSLFGANVLTF	TGTGCCAGCAGGAGAAGCCTGTTTGGGGCCAACGTCCTGACTTTC
-	TRBV5-1	TRBJ1-1	CASSSLWNTEAFF	TGCGCCAGCAGCTCACTTTGGAACACTGAAGCTTTCTTT
-	TRBV4-2	TRBJ1-5	CASSQDRDQPQHF	TGTGCCAGCAGCCAAGATCGGGATCAGCCCCAGCATTTT
-	TRBV2	TRBJ2-5	CASRDRTGGETQYF	TGTGCCAGCAGGGACCGGACCGGCGGGGAGACCCAGTACTTC
-	TRBV6-6	TRBJ2-7	CASSYLGFYEQYF	TGTGCCAGCAGTTACTTGGGCTTCTACGAGCAGTACTTC
-	TRBV19	TRBJ1-5	CASTFGDTQPQHF	TGTGCCAGTACTTTCGGGGATACTCAGCCCCAGCATTTT
-	TRBV6-6	TRBJ2-3	CASSQGPLLQYF	TGTGCCAGCAGCCAGGGCCCTCTTCTCCAGTATTTT
-	TRBV9	TRBJ2-7	CASSVDWTVGEQYF	TGTGCCAGCAGCGTAGACTGGACAGTCGGCGAGCAGTACTTC
TRBD1	TRBV9	TRBJ1-4	CASSSGGQGNEKLFF	TGTGCCAGCAGCTCTGGGGGACAGGGGAACGAAAAACTGTTTTTT
-	TRBV5-6	TRBJ1-2	CASSVGTGVFGGYTF	TGTGCCAGCAGCGTCGGGACGGGGGTTTTTGGGGGCTACACCTTC
-	TRBV30	TRBJ1-1	CAWMGAASGDTEAFF	TGTGCCTGGATGGGGGCCGCCTCTGGGGACACTGAAGCTTTCTTT
-	TRBV6-5	TRBJ1-3	CASIGGQAPGNTIYF	TGTGCCAGCATCGGCGGTCAAGCACCTGGAAACACCATATATTTT